These T cell receptor beta chains were read from a single sample in a study of blood T cell repertoires in COVID-19. Assay: immunoSEQ multiplex PCR; the TCRdb copy retains only in-frame clones and omits some. The top ten clones hold 2.5% to 3.5% of a sample with 150,000 to 200,000 clones, 85% to 90% of them seen once. The material sequenced was peripheral blood. All receptors derive from a woman aged 25-40 years with active or convalescent COVID-19. The conserved cysteine and the conserved F or W are not part of the CDR3 here. Size is omitted from some rows. Given values are once, few, many or a class for expanded clones.

v_gene,j_gene,abundance,CDR3aa
TRBV5-4,TRBJ1-3,.,ASSLGPTGGSSGNTIY
TRBV15,TRBJ1-1,.,ATSEGGGPEAF
TRBV7-9,TRBJ1-2,.,ASRPQGGTNYGYT
TRBV5-6,TRBJ2-5,.,ASSLRTGLETQY
TRBV9,TRBJ2-7,.,ASSVELAREQY
TRBV6-2/TRBV6-3,TRBJ1-1,.,ASSYADFEAF
TRBV24-1,TRBJ2-2,.,ATSDARGGLGSGELF
TRBV3-1/TRBV3-2,TRBJ1-1,.,ASSQAQGAGAF
TRBV27,TRBJ1-1,once,ATKGGVLNTEAF
TRBV9,TRBJ1-2,.,ASSVGQPFNYGYT
TRBV9,TRBJ1-1,.,ASSVAGVNEAF
TRBV7-9,TRBJ1-1,once,ASSLEARFEAF
TRBV5-1,TRBJ1-1,.,ASSLDRGPTEAF
TRBV7-8,TRBJ2-3,.,ASSPGGIGTDTQY
TRBV28,TRBJ2-5,.,ASRNRGPETQY
TRBV24-1,TRBJ2-1,.,ATSDSETNSYNEQF
TRBV13,TRBJ1-1,.,ASSPRLGGTEAF
TRBV27,TRBJ1-6,.,ASSPPRTGGDYTSPLH
TRBV5-1,TRBJ2-1,.,ASSLSSDEQF
TRBV30,TRBJ1-1,.,AWSRQGPWTEAF
TRBV12-3/TRBV12-4,TRBJ1-1,.,ASKHRGEAF
TRBV28,TRBJ1-4,.,ASSFPGGGLVEKLF
TRBV7-7,TRBJ2-7,.,ASSLGLAEDYEQY
TRBV5-5,TRBJ2-1,.,ASSSQGNEQF
TRBV6-6,TRBJ2-7,.,ASSYHPGTGGEQY
TRBV7-6,TRBJ1-4,.,ASSLTGSTNEKLF
TRBV10-2,TRBJ2-5,.,ASSAQAGGQETQY
TRBV6-2/TRBV6-3,TRBJ2-7,.,ASSYSSGTGDYEQY
TRBV19,TRBJ1-1,once,ASSFGRENTEAF
TRBV2,TRBJ1-5,.,ASSEGGRGLNQPQH
TRBV12-3/TRBV12-4,TRBJ2-7,.,ASSMGSLYEQY
TRBV3-1/TRBV3-2,TRBJ2-6,.,ASSQVGGSGANVLT
TRBV15,TRBJ1-5,.,ATSRDRVNQPQH
TRBV30,TRBJ2-5,.,AWSRGLAGQETQY